These 22 T cell receptor beta chains share one sample of origin, sequenced in a study of cytomegalovirus exposure and HLA in healthy donors. PCR was performed using 60 Vbeta and 13 Jbeta primers. Generated by immunoSEQ multiplex PCR, the TCRdb table keeps only in-frame clones and is missing some. The data contain about 94,000 clones, over 50% of them singletons. Sequencing was carried out using PBMCs. All receptors come from a man aged 30-40 years in good health and CMV-seronegative.

V gene TRBV5-4 combines with J gene TRBJ1-6; 7 bases align to TRBD1. This CDR3 is built from 17 residues. Trimming at V came to 3 bases and at J to 0 bases, leaving 6 bases not matched to a gene. Germline assignment: CDR1 SGHNT and CDR2 YYREEE (reference sequence). CDR3 DNA sequence: TGTGCCAGCAGCTCGGGACAGACAAGCTCCTATAATTCACCCCTCCACTTT. This translates into CASSSGQTSSYNSPLHF. Full variable domain (outside the CDR3, taken from reference TRBV5-4 and TRBJ1-6): ETGVTQSPTHLIKTRGQQVTLRCSSQSGHNTVSWYQQALGQGPQFIFQYYREEENGRGNFPPRFSGLQFPNYSSELNVNALELDDSALYLCASSSGQTSSYNSPLHFGNGTRLTVT.

The rearrangement links TRBV6-1 to TRBJ1-1, with TRBD1 identical over 8 bases. J gave up 1 base and V 6 bases, and 1 base lay outside the gene matches. Germline values: CDR1 MNHNS, CDR2 SASEGT. The CDR3 covers 13 residues. CDR3 nucleotide sequence: TGTGCCAGCAGGACAGGGGAGAACACTGAAGCTTTCTTT. As protein: CASRTGENTEAFF.

This clone came up a few times. V gene TRBV9 combines with J gene TRBJ2-3, with 14 bases lining up with TRBD2. The CDR3 totals 16 residues. V gave up 9 bases and J gave up 4 bases; unmatched junction bases: 10. CDR1 and CDR2 (germline): SGDLS, YYNGEE. CDR3 nucleotides: TGTGCCAAAACCGAGGGACTAGCGGGAGAAGCAGATACGCAGTATTTT. It is translated as CAKTEGLAGEADTQYF. Together with reference TRBV9 and TRBJ2-3, the CDR3 gives the full variable domain: DSGVTQTPKHLITATGQRVTLRCSPRSGDLSVYWYQQSLDQGLQFLIQYYNGEERAKGNILERFSAQQFPDLHSELNLSSLELGDSALYFCAKTEGLAGEADTQYFGPGTRLTVL.

This clone appeared a few times. The V call is TRBV30, the J call TRBJ2-5, with D perhaps matching TRBD2 (5 bases). This CDR3 has 16 amino acids. Trimming pared 8 bases from V and 0 bases from J, leaving 22 bases between. Germline CDR1 and CDR2: GTSNPN and SVGIG (reference sequence). CDR3 in DNA: TGTGCCGCCGAGGCGAAGCGATTCGGGAACCAAGAGACCCAGTACTTC. Amino acid sequence: CAAEAKRFGNQETQYF.

This clone was counted a single time. J is TRBJ1-1 and V is TRBV7-9; a possible D gene is TRBD1 (6 bases). Trimming shortened V by 3 bases and J by 3 bases, and 11 bases separated the two germline ends. The CDR3 totals 14 residues. Looked up from germline, CDR1 is SEHNR and CDR2 is FQNEAQ (reference sequence). The chain's CDR3 is CASSFEQGYTEAFF. The CDR3 region has the DNA TGTGCCAGCAGCTTCGAACAGGGTTACACTGAAGCTTTCTTT.

This rearrangement joins TRBV5-6 to TRBJ2-1; D might be TRBD2 (6 bases). Germline V lookup: CDR1 SGHDT, CDR2 YYEEEE. V lost 2 bases to trimming and J lost 4 bases, with 10 bases between them. CDR3 size: 14 residues. The CDR3 sequence is CASSFGTDYNEQFF. The CDR3 DNA sequence: TGTGCCAGCAGCTTTGGGACTGATTACAATGAGCAGTTCTTC. Supplemented by reference TRBV5-6 and TRBJ2-1, the full variable domain reads DAGVTQSPTHLIKTRGQQVTLRCSPKSGHDTVSWYQQALGQGPQFIFQYYEEEERQRGNFPDRFSGHQFPNYSSELNVNALLLGDSALYLCASSFGTDYNEQFFGPGTRLTVL.

This rearrangement joins TRBV6-5 to TRBJ1-1; 10 bases fit TRBD1. The V segment lost 4 bases and the J segment 4 bases; nucleotides outside the gene matches: 3. Germline V CDR1 and CDR2: MNHEY, SVGAGI. The CDR3 length is 14 residues. The CDR3 sequence is CASSSGTGVTEAFF. In DNA, the CDR3 is TGTGCCAGCAGTTCCGGGACAGGGGTCACTGAAGCTTTCTTT.

This clone was observed a handful of times. V usage is TRBV5-4 and J usage is TRBJ2-7; D may be TRBD1 (5 bases). Germline V gives CDR1 SGHNT, CDR2 YYREEE (reference sequence). This CDR3 comprises 15 residues. Trimming left V 4 bases short and J 3 bases short, with 17 bases between. For the CDR3, the DNA is TGTGCCAGCAGCAGCAAGGGCAGGGATTTCTACGAGCAGTACTTC. This encodes CASSSKGRDFYEQYF.

The rearrangement joins TRBV7-8 to TRBJ1-2; D might be TRBD1 (5 bases). The V and J ends lost 4 bases and 3 bases respectively, with 15 bases between them. The CDR3 has 15 amino acids. Germline CDR1 is SGHVS and CDR2 is FQNEAQ. CDR3 sequence (DNA): TGTGCCAGCAGCTCCAGACAGCGTAGTCACTATGGCTACACCTTC. Its translation is CASSSRQRSHYGYTF.

This chain joins TRBV28 and TRBJ1-5, with unresolved D. The CDR3 runs 12 residues. Germline assignment: CDR1 MDHEN and CDR2 SYDVKM. The ends were cut back, 9 bases at V and 6 bases at J, with 12 bases in the middle. The CDR3 DNA is TGTGCCAGTTTCCTTCTCAGTCAGCCCCAGCATTTT. Its protein product is CASFLLSQPQHF.

The CDR3 nucleotides read TGTGCCAGCAGCGTAGGGAATAGCGGGATATACGAGCAGTACTTC. This translates into CASSVGNSGIYEQYF. The chain links TRBV9 to TRBJ2-7; 8 bases are a match to TRBD2. Germline V gene sequence: CDR1 SGDLS, CDR2 YYNGEE. V was clipped by 0 bases and J by 4 bases; unmatched bases: 6. This CDR3 region has 15 residues.

The chain employs TRBV5-1 and TRBJ2-5; TRBD2 matches at 13 bases. The CDR3 is 16 residues long. J was trimmed by 5 bases and V by 3 bases; bases with no gene match: 7. The germline V gene has CDR1 SGHRS and CDR2 YFSETQ. CDR3 residues: CASSSSGTSGMETQYF. The CDR3 nucleotides are TGCGCCAGCAGCTCATCCGGGACTAGCGGGATGGAGACCCAGTACTTC.

The genes are TRBV27 and TRBJ2-1; tentatively, D is TRBD1 (5 bases). The length of the CDR3 is 17 residues. V was trimmed by 5 bases and J by 1 base, leaving 18 bases between them. Germline lookup yields CDR1 MNHEY and CDR2 SMNVEV (reference sequence). CDR3 in amino acids: CASSPQGFWSSYNEQFF. The CDR3 DNA follows: TGTGCCAGCAGTCCCCAGGGTTTCTGGAGTTCCTACAATGAGCAGTTCTTC.

The chain couples TRBV29-1 to TRBJ2-3, with a tentative D call TRBD2 (6 bases). Trimming removed 3 bases at V and 2 bases at J, with 21 bases between. Looked up from germline, CDR1 is SQVTM and CDR2 is ANQGSEA. The CDR3 sequence is 17 residues long. The CDR3 coding sequence is TGCAGCGTTGACGGCGTAGCGGAGAGGGCCGCCACAGATACGCAGTATTTT. Protein: CSVDGVAERAATDTQYF.

The chain couples TRBV9 to TRBJ2-2, with D unclear. This CDR3 has 16 residues. Germline values: CDR1 SGDLS, CDR2 YYNGEE. V lost 1 base and J lost 8, with 18 bases in between. CDR3 sequence reads: CASSVQVSPTMGELFF. CDR3 bases: TGTGCCAGCAGCGTACAGGTTTCCCCCACCATGGGGGAGCTGTTTTTT.

This chain joins TRBV7-6 and TRBJ2-7, with D uncertain. In germline, CDR1 is SGHVS, CDR2 FNYEAQ. Trimming removed 1 base at V and 2 bases at J, with 9 bases between. This CDR3 is 14 amino acids long. The CDR3 DNA sequence: TGTGCCAGCAGCTTAGTCGGCGGTACCTACGAGCAGTACTTC. As protein: CASSLVGGTYEQYF.

The V and J genes are TRBV9 and TRBJ2-3; D may be TRBD2 (5 bases). V was clipped by 4 bases and J by 3 bases, with 15 bases between them. The CDR3 spans 15 residues. Per germline, CDR1 SGDLS and CDR2 YYNGEE. In nucleotides, the CDR3 is TGTGCCAGCAGCCCCCACCCCCTAGCTACAGATACGCAGTATTTT. Translating it yields CASSPHPLATDTQYF.

This clone was seen more than once but under ten times. The chain couples TRBV10-3 to TRBJ2-5, with TRBD2 matching 8 bases. This CDR3 region has 14 residues. Per the germline V gene, CDR1 is ENHRY and CDR2 is SYGVKD. With 6 bases clipped from V and 6 bases from J, the junction kept 9 bases outside the gene matches. The CDR3 region has the DNA TGTGCCATCAGGGGGACATCGGGAGGGAAGACCCAGTACTTC. Protein product: CAIRGTSGGKTQYF.

This chain connects TRBV29-1 to TRBJ2-7, with 9 positions matching TRBD1. This CDR3 region has 15 residues. The germline gives CDR1 SQVTM, CDR2 ANQGSEA. V lost 1 base, J lost 4 bases, and 8 bases stayed unmatched. The CDR3 DNA follows: TGCAGCGTTGAAGGGCAAGGGACAGGGCGGTACGAGCAGTACTTC. Translated: CSVEGQGTGRYEQYF.

The V call is TRBV6-6, the J call TRBJ2-5, with D hard to call. The better agreement between TRBJ2-7 and the DNA end casts doubt on the J call. This CDR3 is built from 13 residues. Germline assignment: CDR1 MNHNY and CDR2 SVGAGI (reference sequence). CDR3 protein: CASSFAPEYEQYF. The CDR3, as DNA: TGTGCCAGCAGTTTTGCGCCCGAGTACGAGCAGTACTTC.

The J gene is TRBJ2-7, the V gene TRBV2, with TRBD1 matching over 7 bases. This CDR3 is 16 amino acids long. In germline, CDR1 is SNHLY, CDR2 FYNNEI. V gave up 8 bases and J gave up 1 base; unmatched junction bases: 14. CDR3 residues: CASHLTAAGGSYEQYF. In DNA form, the CDR3 reads TGTGCCAGCCACCTAACCGCGGCAGGGGGTTCCTACGAGCAGTACTTC.

The CDR3 DNA reads TGTGCCAGCAGCCGGGGCGTAGCGGGGGCCGGGGAGCTGTTTTTT. Translation gives CASSRGVAGAGELFF. The chain combines TRBV7-3 with TRBJ2-2, with TRBD2 identical over 9 bases. Germline-derived CDR1 and CDR2 are SGHTA and FQGTGA. J was trimmed by 6 bases and V by 5 bases; bases with no gene match: 7. This CDR3 is 15 amino acids long.